These T cell receptor beta chains were read from a single sample in a study of T cell repertoires in cytomegalovirus infection. Their recognized antigens are unknown. Using its own MiXCR run on the reads, TCRdb lists one record per CDR3 protein. In the table there are 370,000 or so distinct CDR3 sequences, roughly a third of which are singletons. Sequencing used cultured PBMCs, obtained from culture after CMV antigen stimulation. These receptors were obtained from a human donor in good health (CMV status not recorded). Some clones in this sample may be carry-over from other donors' samples. Both conserved end residues are part of each CDR3. Fields, in order: V gene, D gene, J gene, clone size, CDR3 DNA, CDR3 protein. The D gene is left open where the match is weak. Size is omitted from some rows. Given values are once, few, many or a class for expanded clones.

V gene: TRBV7-2
D gene: TRBD1
J gene: TRBJ1-3
clone size: NA
CDR3 DNA: TGTGCCAGCAGATTCGGGACAGTCACCTCTGGAAACACCATATATTTT
CDR3 protein: CASRFGTVTSGNTIYF

V gene: TRBV20-1
D gene: NA
J gene: TRBJ1-1
clone size: NA
CDR3 DNA: TGCAGTGCTAGAGATATCTTCAGGGGGAACACTGAAGCTTTCTTT
CDR3 protein: CSARDIFRGNTEAFF

V gene: TRBV20-1
D gene: NA
J gene: TRBJ2-3
clone size: few
CDR3 DNA: TGCAGTGCCCCCATGGGGGCTAGCACAGATACGCAGTATTTT
CDR3 protein: CSAPMGASTDTQYF

V gene: TRBV24-1
D gene: TRBD2
J gene: TRBJ2-1
clone size: NA
CDR3 DNA: TGTGCCACCAGTGACCCCTTTCTAGCGGGAGCAGGCGAGCAGTTCTTC
CDR3 protein: CATSDPFLAGAGEQFF

V gene: TRBV19
D gene: NA
J gene: TRBJ1-1
clone size: NA
CDR3 DNA: TGTGCCAGTACCAAAGAGGGGACCAACACTGAAGCTTTCTTT
CDR3 protein: CASTKEGTNTEAFF

V gene: TRBV5-5
D gene: TRBD1
J gene: TRBJ2-3
clone size: NA
CDR3 DNA: TGTGCCAGCAGTTACGTCCTGGACAGGGTCGTAAGAGATACGCAGTATTTT
CDR3 protein: CASSYVLDRVVRDTQYF

V gene: TRBV6-2/TRBV6-3
D gene: NA
J gene: TRBJ2-1
clone size: NA
CDR3 DNA: TGTGCCAGCAGTTACTCGAGTAGGCGGGGAGAGCAGTTCTTC
CDR3 protein: CASSYSSRRGEQFF

V gene: TRBV7-2
D gene: TRBD2
J gene: TRBJ2-1
clone size: NA
CDR3 DNA: TGTGCCAGCAGCCTCCCGGTGCGTGGGACTAGCGGATACAATGAGCAGTTCTTC
CDR3 protein: CASSLPVRGTSGYNEQFF

V gene: TRBV28
D gene: NA
J gene: TRBJ2-7
clone size: once
CDR3 DNA: TGTGCCTCCGTAGTAAGCGGAGTCCGCAACGAGCAGTACTTC
CDR3 protein: CASVVSGVRNEQYF

V gene: TRBV6-5
D gene: NA
J gene: TRBJ1-2
clone size: NA
CDR3 DNA: TGTGCCAGCAGCCGGGGGTCGGGGGCCTATGGCTACACCTTC
CDR3 protein: CASSRGSGAYGYTF

V gene: TRBV7-2
D gene: TRBD1
J gene: TRBJ2-5
clone size: many
CDR3 DNA: TGTGCCAGCAGCTTAGTTTGGACAGGGGAGACCCAGTACTTC
CDR3 protein: CASSLVWTGETQYF

V gene: TRBV27
D gene: TRBD1
J gene: TRBJ1-1
clone size: few
CDR3 DNA: TGTGCCAGCAGTTTCTCCGGGACAGGGGCCACTGAAGCTTTCTTT
CDR3 protein: CASSFSGTGATEAFF

V gene: TRBV12-3/TRBV12-4
D gene: NA
J gene: TRBJ2-6
clone size: NA
CDR3 DNA: TGTGCCAGCAGGGTTCAGGGGCTCTCTGGGGCCAACGTCCTGACTTTC
CDR3 protein: CASRVQGLSGANVLTF

V gene: TRBV19
D gene: NA
J gene: TRBJ2-3
clone size: NA
CDR3 DNA: TGTGCCAGTAGTATCCCTACAGATACGCAGTATTTT
CDR3 protein: CASSIPTDTQYF

V gene: TRBV7-8
D gene: TRBD1
J gene: TRBJ2-5
clone size: NA
CDR3 DNA: TGTGCCAGCAGCGCCCGGACAGGGTGGCGGACCCAGTACTTC
CDR3 protein: CASSARTGWRTQYF

V gene: TRBV10-2
D gene: TRBD1
J gene: TRBJ2-7
clone size: few
CDR3 DNA: TGCGCCTGCGGCCGGGACAGGGCCTCCTACGAGCAGTACTTC
CDR3 protein: CACGRDRASYEQYF

V gene: TRBV7-2
D gene: NA
J gene: TRBJ1-2
clone size: many
CDR3 DNA: TGTGCCAGCAGCTTAAGGTGGGAAGGCTACACCTTC
CDR3 protein: CASSLRWEGYTF